A selection of T cell receptor beta chains follows, all from one sample in a study of T-cell memory formation after mild COVID-19. Each CDR3 protein is one row after TCRdb ran MiXCR on the 5' RACE reads. This sample has roughly 340,000 distinct CDR3 sequences; approximately 15% occur once, and the top ten carry about a fifth. The source material was PBMCs or a T cell subset sorted from them (not recorded which). Source of these receptors: a man aged 18 to 30 who had mild COVID-19 (a few samples of this study predate the infection). Cell type and time point are not known. CDR3s include the opening cysteine and the closing phenylalanine or tryptophan.

V,J,CDR3
TRBV24-1,TRBJ1-2,CATSDPGERTVDGYTF
TRBV4-1,TRBJ2-5,CASSQALASGAVLFQETQYF
TRBV4-2,TRBJ2-4,CASSQGSIQYF
TRBV7-2,TRBJ1-3,CASSTTGTSGNTIYF
TRBV10-3,TRBJ1-3,CAIRAGTGRSGNTIYF
TRBV12-3/TRBV12-4,TRBJ1-3,CASSFQLSGNTIYF
TRBV4-2,TRBJ1-2,CASSQQGEASGYTF
TRBV5-1,TRBJ1-1,CASSLAGGGNPEAFF
TRBV30,TRBJ2-1,CAWEGPSSYNEQFF
TRBV19,TRBJ1-3,CASSIRGGGTSGNTIYF
TRBV20-1,TRBJ2-7,CSASRTGRPEQYF
TRBV9,TRBJ2-1,CASSVASDLEGEQFF
TRBV7-2,TRBJ2-1,CASSLVASGSHQQFF
TRBV12-5,TRBJ1-2,CASGLNVGEYGYTF
TRBV10-3,TRBJ2-7,CAISEGLIYEQYF
TRBV12-3/TRBV12-4,TRBJ2-5,CASSLASGMETQYF
TRBV3-1,TRBJ2-3,CASSPLGTTDTQYF
TRBV4-3,TRBJ1-5,CASSQDATVKDHPQHF
TRBV11-2,TRBJ2-3,CASSLARRGYTDTQYF
TRBV20-1,TRBJ2-1,CSAPLSGGNEQFF
TRBV4-3,TRBJ2-3,CASSLQTTDTQYF
TRBV4-1,TRBJ2-7,CASSQDERSSQYF
TRBV14,TRBJ2-1,CASSPPRGGAGSYNEQFF
TRBV11-2,TRBJ2-3,CASSLGTAGDTQYF
TRBV9,TRBJ2-1,CASGRVYNEQFF
TRBV5-1,TRBJ2-7,CASREGDGEQYF
TRBV20-1,TRBJ1-1,CSPLGGSTEAFF
TRBV27,TRBJ1-5,CASNTGGLGQPQHF
TRBV7-2,TRBJ1-5,CASSFAGVRQPQHF
TRBV28,TRBJ1-3,CASSLIRAGGNTIYF
TRBV6-5,TRBJ2-1,CASSLGGSSNEQFF
TRBV28,TRBJ1-5,CASSLGQGNGPQHF
TRBV5-6,TRBJ2-5,CASSFLADQETQYF
TRBV25-1,TRBJ2-1,CASSAGLAGGLEEQFF
TRBV7-3,TRBJ1-1,CASSLEVHGTEAFF
TRBV5-1,TRBJ1-1,CASSWYDRDTEAFF
TRBV29-1,TRBJ1-1,CSVGRDSNTEAFF
TRBV2,TRBJ2-3,CASSRGEADTQYF
TRBV2,TRBJ2-1,CASSWGVGNEQFF
TRBV6-2/TRBV6-3,TRBJ2-3,CASSMDTDTQYF
TRBV7-2,TRBJ1-5,CASSLRPPGTGINQPQHF
TRBV11-2,TRBJ1-2,CASSLDRDRVLYGYTF
TRBV11-2,TRBJ1-1,CASSLLAGGAFF
TRBV5-5,TRBJ1-1,CASSWDRRNTEAFF
TRBV30,TRBJ2-7,CAWSPSRVTGEQYF
TRBV12-3/TRBV12-4,TRBJ1-6,CASSFRGLPPHSPLHF
TRBV6-2/TRBV6-3,TRBJ2-5,CASSYRNQETQYF
TRBV6-2/TRBV6-3,TRBJ2-1,CASISGGNEQFF
TRBV5-1,TRBJ2-5,CASRTAQETQYF
TRBV19,TRBJ1-4,CASSIYGTNEKLFF
TRBV6-5,TRBJ1-5,CASSPYRGNQPQHF
TRBV5-5,TRBJ2-6,CASSFLTGTVAGANVLTF
TRBV12-3/TRBV12-4,TRBJ2-3,CASSLNTQYF